By its share, the clone carrying this T cell receptor beta chain is medium-sized. The target antigen is unknown. This entry belongs to a study of OX40 agonist ivuxolimab in advanced cancers. Study observations and caveats: Patients who responded partially at 0.1-3.0 mg/kg showed clonal expansion ranking among the lowest.

Trimming pared 3 bases from V and 0 bases from J, leaving 5 bases between. CDR3 size: 13 residues. Germline lookup yields CDR1 MDHEN and CDR2 SYDVKM. TCRdb's copy holds only in-frame clones and misses some; the assay was immunoSEQ multiplex PCR. The sample includes about 43,000 clones, 70% to 90% seen only once; the top ten take about 16%. The TCR originated in an adult with an advanced solid tumor such as melanoma, head and neck, liver or kidney cancer. The rearrangement joins TRBV28 to TRBJ1-1; D is undetermined. Material: CD4+ or CD8+ T cells sorted from blood, obtained in a trial of the OX40 agonist ivuxolimab. The CDR3 is CASSFVMNTEAFF. The CDR3 DNA is TGTGCCAGCAGTTTCGTTATGAACACTGAAGCTTTCTTT.